This paragraph covers one TCR beta chain sequence. Its specificity is unknown. The data derive from a study of cytomegalovirus exposure and HLA in healthy donors. Study-wide context: Unique TCR beta sequences numbering approximately 100 million came from some 200 million T cells in an earlier analysis. Study observations and caveats: Later on, an analysis found that several of the most significant clusters appeared to be linked to common viral pathogens, which included parvovirus B19.

Researchers ran the PCR with 60 Vbeta and 13 Jbeta primers. Libraries were prepared by immunoSEQ multiplex PCR; TCRdb keeps only in-frame clonotypes and omits some of them. The sample has roughly 140,000 clones, approximately 84% seen once. V was pared by 0 bases and J by 4 bases, with 12 bases between. This CDR3 comprises 15 residues. Per the germline V gene, CDR1 is SGHRS and CDR2 is YFSETQ. The clonotype comes from a woman aged 55-75 years in good health and CMV-seropositive. Source material: PBMCs. The chain joins TRBV5-1 to TRBJ2-3; the D gene is possibly TRBD2 (5 bases). The CDR3 sequence: CASSLDVATSDTQYF. CDR3 nucleotides: TGCGCCAGCAGCTTGGATGTAGCGACGTCAGATACGCAGTATTTT.